This T cell receptor (beta chain) was sequenced for a study of blood T cells in healthy people across ages. Broader study findings: In the absence of known donor CMV status, changes in expanded clonotypes were possibly confounded.

CDR3 length: 21 amino acids. Germline V lookup: CDR1 SGHRS, CDR2 YFSETQ. V was shortened by 4 bases and J by 0 bases, with 29 bases between the two germline ends. Every sample gave at least 5.5 micrograms of total RNA when it was extracted. About this clonotype: Its matching antigen is unknown.

A second about 6 to 12 cycle PCR used barcoded and J-beta primers. Every cDNA molecule carried a tag from a template-switch adaptor bearing 12 random nucleotides. Each CDR3 protein is one row after TCRdb ran MiXCR on the 5' RACE reads. This sample carries about 500,000 distinct CDR3 sequences, around 24% of them seen once, and the ten largest clones take roughly 9.4%. Separately, the same data were catalogued under a study of T cells of mothers and their children.

V gene TRBV5-1 combines with J gene TRBJ2-1; possibly TRBD1 for D (7 bases). The source material was blood. The TCR sequence derives from a boy aged 10-17 years in good health. CDR3 in DNA: TGCGCCAGCAGCGGTGCCCGGGGGCAGGGGGTAGTTAGGAGCTCCTACAATGAGCAGTTCTTC. This gives the protein CASSGARGQGVVRSSYNEQFF. Combining the CDR3 with reference TRBV5-1 and TRBJ2-1 gives the whole variable domain KAGVTQTPRYLIKTRGQQVTLSCSPISGHRSVSWYQQTPGQGLQFLFEYFSETQRNKGNFPGRFSGRQFSNSRSEMNVSTLELGDSALYLCASSGARGQGVVRSSYNEQFFGPGTRLTVL.